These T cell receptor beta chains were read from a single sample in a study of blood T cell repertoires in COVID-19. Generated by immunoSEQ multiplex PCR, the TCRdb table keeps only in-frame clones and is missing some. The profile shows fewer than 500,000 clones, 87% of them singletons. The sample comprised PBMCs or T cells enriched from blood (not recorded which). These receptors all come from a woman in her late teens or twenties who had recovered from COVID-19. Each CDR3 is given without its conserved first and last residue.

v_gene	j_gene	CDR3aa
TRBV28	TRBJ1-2	ASSLSTGSSYPNYGYT
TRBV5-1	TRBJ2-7	ASSFLADSYEQY
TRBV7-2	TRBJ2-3	ASSLGGPNTDTQY
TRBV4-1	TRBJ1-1	ASSQDLANTEAF
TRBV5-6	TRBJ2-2	ASSSRTANTGELF
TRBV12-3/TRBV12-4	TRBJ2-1	ASSPQGYEQF
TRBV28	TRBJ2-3	ASTETTGGSTDTQY
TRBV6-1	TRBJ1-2	ASSESGTGRAA
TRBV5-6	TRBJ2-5	ASSPLAGAQETQY
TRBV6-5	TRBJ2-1	ASSRGGFEQF
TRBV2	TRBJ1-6	ASSEDWGGSSYNSPLH
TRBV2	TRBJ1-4	ASSETGRGEKLF
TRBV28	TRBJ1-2	ASSPTLGTASYGYT
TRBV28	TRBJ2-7	ASRDEAGPSSYEQY
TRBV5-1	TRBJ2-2	ASSLPTGGDTGELF
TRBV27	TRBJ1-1	ASSLARATEAF
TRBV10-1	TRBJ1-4	ASLEEKLF
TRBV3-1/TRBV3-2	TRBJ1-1	ASSQVGRTVNTEAF
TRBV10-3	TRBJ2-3	AISEPKGLYTDTQY
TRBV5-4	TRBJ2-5	ASTWGGSLTQETQY
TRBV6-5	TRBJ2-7	ASSRAGQATYEQY
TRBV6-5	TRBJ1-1	ASTGLNTEAF
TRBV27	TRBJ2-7	ASKRGDRGSYEQY
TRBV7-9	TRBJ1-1	ASSLNEGTEAF
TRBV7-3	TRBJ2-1	ASSFTSGYYNEQF